This TCR beta chain was captured by sequencing in a study of T cells in localized non-small cell lung cancer. Germline CDR1 reads SGHRS; CDR2 reads YFSETQ. This CDR3 contains 15 residues. Trimming pared 6 bases from V and 2 bases from J, leaving 17 bases between. Study observations and caveats: The highest T cell clonality was in uninvolved adjacent lung, above tumor. Sequencing involved a lone tumor region, leaving heterogeneity possible.

Only in-frame clones appear in the TCRdb table, and some are missing; sequencing was by immunoSEQ multiplex PCR. The sample has nearly 40,000 clones; 85% to 90% are singletons. Concerning this clone: Its antigen remains unknown.

The chain couples TRBV5-1 to TRBJ1-1; the D is unclear. Here the sequenced sample was peripheral blood, taken before any cancer treatment. The source of this sequence is a man aged 18 to 49 with stage I lung adenocarcinoma. The DNA for the CDR3 is TGCGCCAGCACCCTCGCCGGGCGTGATAACACTGAAGCTTTCTTT. This sequence encodes CASTLAGRDNTEAFF. Filled out from reference TRBV5-1 and TRBJ1-1, the complete variable domain reads KAGVTQTPRYLIKTRGQQVTLSCSPISGHRSVSWYQQTPGQGLQFLFEYFSETQRNKGNFPGRFSGRQFSNSRSEMNVSTLELGDSALYLCASTLAGRDNTEAFFGQGTRLTVV.